Detailed here is one T cell receptor beta chain. Its antigen is as yet unknown. CDR3 size: 15 residues. V was pared by 4 bases and J by 0 bases, with 10 bases between. Germline CDR1 and CDR2: LNHDA and SQIVND (reference sequence). The data were obtained in a study of OX40 agonist ivuxolimab in advanced cancers. Assay used: immunoSEQ multiplex PCR; TCRdb lists only in-frame clones, some missing. Of about 75,000 clones in the sample, around 86% were seen once. Study results and caveats: CD4+ and CD8+ T cells in blood underwent clonal expansion by week 6 at 0.1 to 3.0 mg/kg.

Specimen: CD4+ or CD8+ T cells sorted from blood, collected in a trial of the OX40 agonist ivuxolimab. This sequence joins TRBV19 and TRBJ1-3; D ambiguous. The source is an adult with an advanced solid tumor such as melanoma, head and neck, liver or kidney cancer. The CDR3 is CASSTNSFSGNTIYF. CDR3 sequence (DNA): TGTGCCAGTAGTACCAACAGCTTCTCTGGAAACACCATATATTTT.